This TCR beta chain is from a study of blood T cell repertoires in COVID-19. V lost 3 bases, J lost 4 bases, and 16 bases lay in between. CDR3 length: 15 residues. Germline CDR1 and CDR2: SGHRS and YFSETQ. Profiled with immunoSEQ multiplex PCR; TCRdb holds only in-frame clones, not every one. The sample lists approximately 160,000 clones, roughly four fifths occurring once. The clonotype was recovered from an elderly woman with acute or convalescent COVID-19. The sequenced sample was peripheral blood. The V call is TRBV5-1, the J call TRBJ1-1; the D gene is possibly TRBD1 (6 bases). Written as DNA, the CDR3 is TGCGCCAGCAGCTCTCGGGGGGCTTGGGGCACTGAAGCTTTCTTT. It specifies CASSSRGAWGTEAFF.